This T cell receptor beta chain emerged from a study of blood T cells in healthy people across ages. This CDR3 has 13 residues. V was cut by 10 bases and J by 1 base, with 13 bases left in between. Per germline, CDR1 SEHNR and CDR2 FQNEAQ (reference sequence). A J-beta primer mix and a sample-barcoded 5' primer were used in a second PCR of about 7 to 11 cycles. TCRdb re-called the 5' RACE reads through MiXCR, storing one row per CDR3 protein. Here the sample spans around 1,000,000 distinct CDR3 sequences, about 25% being singletons. The same data also contributed to another study, on T cells of mothers and their children.

Sequencing was performed on blood. This TCR was recovered from a girl aged 2 to 9 in good health. The V and J genes are TRBV7-9 and TRBJ1-2; D may be TRBD1 (5 bases). The CDR3 DNA reads TGTGCCACCTTGACAGAGAGTAACTATGGCTACACCTTC. Translating gives CATLTESNYGYTF.